Below are 20 T cell receptor beta chains sequenced from a single sample in a study of neurological immune-mediated disorders. TCRdb redid the calling of the 5' RACE reads with MiXCR, one entry per CDR3 protein. The sample holds about 48,000 distinct CDR3 sequences, about 9.4% seen once. What was sequenced was PBMCs. Every receptor here comes from a woman between 35 and 50 years old with HTLV-1-associated myelopathy (HAM/TSP).

At least ten counts were recorded for this clonotype. The rearrangement joins TRBV10-3 to TRBJ1-3; D may be TRBD1 (5 bases). Per the germline V gene, CDR1 is ENHRY and CDR2 is SYGVKD. This CDR3 spans 15 amino acids. Trimming took off 6 bases at V and 4 bases at J, with 16 bases between the two ends. This CDR3 is CAISREIRPGNTIYF. The DNA of the CDR3 is TGTGCCATCAGCAGGGAGATCCGGCCCGGAAACACCATATATTTT.

This clonotype was counted ten times or more. The V and J genes are TRBV12-3 or TRBV12-4 and TRBJ2-1; D gene ambiguous. Trimming pared 3 bases from V and 6 bases from J, leaving 6 bases between. The CDR3 runs 12 residues. The CDR3 sequence is CASSFRSNEQFF. The CDR3, as DNA: TGTGCCAGCAGTTTCAGAAGCAATGAGCAGTTCTTC.

This clonotype appeared many times. CDR3 sequence (DNA): TGTGCCAGCAGTGGGAATTCACCCCTCCACTTT. Translating gives CASSGNSPLHF. The V and J genes are TRBV6-5 and TRBJ1-6, with D unresolved. V was pared by 5 bases and J by 7 bases, with 3 bases between. Germline V gives CDR1 MNHEY, CDR2 SVGAGI. This CDR3 is built from 11 residues.

Regarding this clonotype: A much bigger clone sits one base away, suggesting this may be a read error. The conserved phenylalanine or tryptophan is not found at the CDR3 terminus, so this likely reflects a read error. The DNA is omitted, as the CDR3 cannot be located on it reliably, and the CDR3 follows TCRdb's listing. CDR3 in amino acids: CASSKARDICPGQYS. The rearrangement uses TRBV21-1 and TRBJ2-7; TRBD1 was called by the table and not checked on the DNA. TRBV21-1 represents a pseudogene. A total of 15 residues make up the CDR3, ends included.

This clonotype was picked up many times. This chain uses TRBV6-6 with TRBJ1-5; D is possibly TRBD1 (6 bases). The V gene's germline CDR1 is MNHNY and CDR2 SVGAGI (reference sequence). V was cut by 2 bases and J by 3 bases, with 14 bases left in between. The CDR3 consists of 16 residues. The CDR3 bases are TGTGCCAGCAGTTACCCTGGGGGGCAAAACAATCAGCCCCAGCATTTT. Encoded protein: CASSYPGGQNNQPQHF.

This clonotype was seen a handful of times. The chain combines TRBV2 with TRBJ2-7, with D unclear. V was shortened by 3 bases and J by 0 bases, with 9 bases between the two germline ends. This CDR3 has 14 amino acids. Germline V CDR1 and CDR2: SNHLY, FYNNEI. The CDR3 DNA reads TGTGCCAGCAGTGACAGCGCAAGCTCCTACGAGCAGTACTTC. Protein: CASSDSASSYEQYF.

In its sample, this clonotype was seen many times. The chain carries TRBV5-4 and TRBJ2-3; 7 bases align to TRBD1. The CDR3 has 16 residues. Per the germline V gene, CDR1 is SGHNT and CDR2 is YYREEE (reference sequence). V was clipped by 4 bases and J by 0 bases; unmatched bases: 8. The chain's CDR3 is CASSTGQSYSTDTQYF. The CDR3 DNA sequence: TGTGCCAGCAGCACGGGACAGTCGTATAGCACAGATACGCAGTATTTT.

This clonotype was detected ten times or more. The chain combines TRBV10-3 with TRBJ2-5; 15 nucleotides agree with TRBD2. Per germline, CDR1 ENHRY and CDR2 SYGVKD. V was clipped by 7 bases and J by 2 bases; unmatched bases: 11. This CDR3 spans 18 amino acids. Written as DNA, the CDR3 is TGTGCCATCAACGAAATCGGACTAGCGGGGGGGCCACAAGAGACCCAGTACTTC. It yields the protein CAINEIGLAGGPQETQYF.

This clonotype was seen at least ten times. V usage is TRBV20-1 and J usage is TRBJ2-3, with 10 bases fitting TRBD2. The CDR3 covers 16 residues. CDR1 DFQATT and CDR2 SNEGSKA come from the germline V gene (reference sequence). The trim removed 4 bases at V and 2 bases at J, leaving 9 bases unmatched. CDR3 sequence: CSATTPSGGITDTQYF. Written as DNA, the CDR3 is TGCAGTGCTACTACCCCTAGCGGGGGAATCACAGATACGCAGTATTTT.

This clonotype came up many times. The rearrangement links TRBV4-3 to TRBJ2-7; 7 bases are shared with TRBD1. The J segment lost 0 bases and the V segment lost 3 bases, leaving 8 bases of the junction unmatched. The CDR3 consists of 16 residues. Germline values: CDR1 LGHNA, CDR2 YSLEER. This CDR3 reads CASSHSGTDLSYEQYF. In DNA, the CDR3 is TGCGCCAGCAGCCACTCCGGGACAGATCTCTCCTACGAGCAGTACTTC.

There are many counts of this clonotype. The chain combines TRBV4-2 with TRBJ2-7; a weak D match, TRBD1 (5 bases). Trimming removed 0 bases from V and 4 bases from J, with 19 bases in between. From germline, CDR1 is LGHNA and CDR2 YNFKEQ. This CDR3 has 17 residues. The CDR3 loop reads CASSQEEGEAGLYEQYF. The CDR3 DNA reads TGTGCCAGCAGCCAAGAGGAAGGAGAGGCAGGGCTGTACGAGCAGTACTTC.

This clonotype was seen ten or more times. CDR3 DNA sequence: TGCGCCAGCAGCTTGGATGGAGGGAGTGGCACAGATACGCAGTATTTT. Its protein product is CASSLDGGSGTDTQYF. The chain combines TRBV5-1 with TRBJ2-3; perhaps TRBD2 as D (6 bases). The V end lost 0 bases, the J end lost 1 base, and 12 bases lay between the germline ends. The germline gives CDR1 SGHRS, CDR2 YFSETQ. This CDR3 has 16 residues.

The chain is built from TRBV7-8 and TRBJ1-1, with TRBD1 matching 8 bases. The CDR3 totals 17 residues. Germline trimming cut 5 bases from V and 0 bases from J; bases unmatched to any gene: 11. Germline assignment: CDR1 SGHVS and CDR2 FQNEAQ. The DNA for the CDR3 is TGTGCCAGCAGCCATAGGGGGACAGGTGACTTGAACACTGAAGCTTTCTTT. Translating it yields CASSHRGTGDLNTEAFF.

This clonotype has ten or more counts. The genes are TRBV29-1 and TRBJ1-1, with D unclear. The germline V gene has CDR1 SQVTM and CDR2 ANQGSEA. V was trimmed by 4 bases and J by 1 base, leaving 7 bases between them. The CDR3 is 12 residues long. The CDR3 nucleotides are TGCAGCGTTGCAAGCACGAACACTGAAGCTTTCTTT. Residues: CSVASTNTEAFF.

Ten or more counts support this clonotype. The chain carries TRBV29-1 and TRBJ2-2, with 9 positions matching TRBD2. V shed 3 bases and J 3 bases; nucleotides not matched to a gene: 5. The CDR3 spans 15 residues. Germline CDR1 is SQVTM and CDR2 is ANQGSEA. The CDR3 here is CSVEETSGYTGELFF. For the CDR3, the DNA is TGCAGCGTTGAGGAAACTAGCGGGTACACCGGGGAGCTGTTTTTT.

At least ten counts were recorded for this clonotype. The chain combines TRBV5-1 with TRBJ1-2, with D perhaps matching TRBD1 (5 bases). The germline gives CDR1 SGHRS, CDR2 YFSETQ. V shed 1 base and J shed 5 bases, with 12 bases lying between them. The CDR3 sequence is 14 residues long. CDR3 loop: CASSLSGVEYGYTF. The CDR3 nucleotides read TGCGCCAGCAGCTTGTCGGGGGTAGAGTATGGCTACACCTTC.

Worth noting for this clonotype: A much larger clonotype is one base distant, so this may be a read error. This sequence joins TRBV7-2 and TRBJ2-1, with no clear D. The CDR3 runs to 13 residues. V was shortened by 3 bases and J by 9 bases, with 12 bases between the two germline ends. CDR1 and CDR2 from the germline V gene are SGHTA and FQGNSA. CDR3 amino acids: CASSFTLSSEQFF. The CDR3 DNA is TGTGCCAGCAGCTTCACGCTGTCCAGTGAGCAGTTCTTC.

In its sample, this clonotype was seen many times. In DNA, the CDR3 is TGTGCCAGCAGTCTGAGTTTGACCGGGGAGCTGTTTTTT. This gives the protein CASSLSLTGELFF. The chain recombines TRBV12-3 or TRBV12-4 with TRBJ2-2; D ambiguous. Trimming removed 5 bases from V and 5 bases from J, with 9 bases in between. The CDR3 runs 13 residues.

In this sample, this clonotype turned up many times. This chain joins TRBV10-2 and TRBJ1-5, with TRBD1 matching over 9 bases. CDR1 and CDR2 from the germline V gene are WSHSY and SAAADI. This CDR3 has 13 amino acids. The junction had 7 bases not matched to a gene; V was cut back by 10 bases and J by 6 bases. The CDR3 reads CATSPGQGQPQHF. CDR3 nucleotide sequence: TGCGCCACCTCTCCGGGACAGGGTCAGCCCCAGCATTTT.

This clonotype was recorded at least ten times. The chain employs TRBV12-3 or TRBV12-4 and TRBJ1-1; TRBD1 might be the D (5 bases). The CDR3 runs to 13 residues. V gave up 6 bases and J gave up 3 bases, with 11 bases separating them. CDR3 region: CASRPQGHTEAFF. CDR3 nucleotides: TGTGCCAGCAGGCCCCAGGGTCACACTGAAGCTTTCTTT.